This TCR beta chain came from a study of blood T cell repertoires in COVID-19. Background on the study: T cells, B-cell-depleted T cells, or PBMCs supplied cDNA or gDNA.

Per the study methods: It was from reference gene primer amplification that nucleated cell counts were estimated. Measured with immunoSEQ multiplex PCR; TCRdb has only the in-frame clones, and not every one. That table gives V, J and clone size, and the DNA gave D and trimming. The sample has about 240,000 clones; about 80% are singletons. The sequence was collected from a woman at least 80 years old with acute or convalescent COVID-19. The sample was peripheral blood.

The CDR3 here is CASISRAGGISDTQYF. CDR3 nucleotide sequence: TGTGCCAGCATCTCACGAGCAGGGGGAATTTCGGATACGCAGTATTTT. The chain links TRBV2 to TRBJ2-3, with TRBD1 matching over 7 bases. V trimming: 7 bases; J trimming: 6 bases; junction bases outside the gene matches: 16. Germline V lookup: CDR1 SNHLY, CDR2 FYNNEI. The CDR3 length is 16 residues.